One and the same sample provided the 29 T cell receptor beta chains below, sequenced in a study of blood T cells in healthy people across ages. Sample-barcoded 5' priming and a J-beta primer mix drove a second PCR of 7 to 11 cycles. Via MiXCR, TCRdb re-called the 5' RACE reads, giving one row per CDR3 protein. The repertoire holds 710,000 or so distinct CDR3 sequences, with about a third as singletons. Sequences were obtained from blood. Receptor source: a woman of 80 years or more in good health.

This clonotype was found many times. The chain links TRBV20-1 to TRBJ2-1, with TRBD2 identical over 13 bases. Trimming took 5 bases from V and 10 from J; bases not matched to a gene: 11. The CDR3 runs 15 residues. CDR1 DFQATT and CDR2 SNEGSKA come from the germline V gene (reference sequence). DNA for the CDR3: TGCAGTGCTTCCACTAGCGGGGGGGCCTTTCGAGAGCAGTTCTTC. It is translated as CSASTSGGAFREQFF.

This clonotype has more than one count but fewer than ten. The V call is TRBV2, the J call TRBJ1-5, with TRBD1 matching 8 bases. Germline V gene data show CDR1 as SNHLY and CDR2 as FYNNEI. V was pared by 5 bases and J by 3 bases, with 6 bases of the junction left unmatched. The CDR3 extends over 15 amino acids. The CDR3 nucleotides read TGTGCCAGCAGTCCGGACAGGGAGTTCAATCAGCCCCAGCATTTT. Protein: CASSPDREFNQPQHF.

About this clonotype: Since a much larger clone is just one base distant, this may be a read error. The chain carries TRBV27 and TRBJ1-4, with D unresolved. The CDR3 contains 15 residues. Per the germline V gene, CDR1 is MNHEY and CDR2 is SMNVEV (reference sequence). The CDR3 region is CASSLEGFTNEKRFF. The CDR3 bases are TGTGCCAGCAGTTTAGAAGGGTTTACTAATGAAAAACGGTTTTTT. Full variable domain (rest looked up from reference TRBV27 and TRBJ1-4): EAQVTQNPRYLITVTGKKLTVTCSQNMNHEYMSWYRQDPGLGLRQIYYSMNVEVTDKGDVPEGYKVSRKEKRNFPLILESPSPNQTSLYFCASSLEGFTNEKRFFGSGTQLSVL.

The chain joins TRBV6-2 or TRBV6-3 to TRBJ2-1; 13 nucleotides agree with TRBD2. The CDR3 is 15 amino acids. With V trimmed by 2 bases and J by 6 bases, 1 base remained unmatched. Germline V gene lookup returns CDR1 MNHEY and CDR2 SVGEGT. In DNA form, the CDR3 reads TGTGCCAGCAGTTACCGACTAGCGGGGGGCAATGAGCAGTTCTTC. Its translation: CASSYRLAGGNEQFF.

In its sample, this clonotype was seen a few times. This may stem from a read error, because a much larger clone lies one nucleotide away. The chain carries TRBV20-1 and TRBJ2-1, with D possibly matching TRBD1 (6 bases). The J call may be mistaken, given a closer DNA end match to TRBJ2-7. Germline-derived CDR1 and CDR2 are DFQATT and SNEGSKA (reference sequence). The CDR3 spans 14 residues. The DNA of the CDR3 is TGCAGTGCTCGGTCAGGGGTCTCCTACAATGAGCAGTACTTC. It codes for CSARSGVSYNEQYF.

This clonotype was picked up many times. V is TRBV3-1 and J is TRBJ1-6; TRBD1 aligns across 8 bases. Per the germline V gene, CDR1 is LGHDT and CDR2 is YNNKEL (reference sequence). The CDR3 runs to 15 residues. Unmatched junction bases numbered 5, after V lost 3 bases and J lost 7 bases. This CDR3 reads CASSHQGARNSPLHF. The CDR3 DNA reads as TGTGCCAGCAGCCATCAGGGGGCGCGGAATTCACCCCTCCACTTT.

This clonotype was counted at least ten times. The genes are TRBV4-1 and TRBJ1-4; D unclear. Germline V gene lookup returns CDR1 MGHRA and CDR2 YSYEKL. The CDR3 runs to 19 residues. Trimming took off 0 bases at V and 0 bases at J, with 17 bases between the two ends. CDR3: CASSQDELAGRATNEKLFF. CDR3 sequence (DNA): TGCGCCAGCAGCCAAGATGAATTGGCAGGACGAGCAACTAATGAAAAACTGTTTTTT.

The gene calls are TRBV7-2 and TRBJ2-7; 13 bases are a match to TRBD2. Germline CDR1 SGHTA, CDR2 FQGNSA. The CDR3 has 14 residues. J gave up 7 bases and V 5 bases, and 5 bases lay outside the gene matches. The DNA of the CDR3 is TGTGCCAGCAGCCCTGGACTAGCGGGGGCAGAGCAGTACTTC. It codes for CASSPGLAGAEQYF.

In this sample, this clonotype turned up a few times. The chain combines TRBV5-4 with TRBJ2-7, with D hard to call. From germline, CDR1 is SGHNT and CDR2 YYREEE (reference sequence). CDR3 length equals 13 residues. Trimming pared 2 bases from V and 3 bases from J, leaving 9 bases between. The DNA of the CDR3 is TGTGCCAGCAGCTTCAATTTGGGCTACGAGCAGTACTTC. Translation gives CASSFNLGYEQYF.

This sequence joins TRBV6-5 and TRBJ2-5; 11 bases line up with TRBD2. V lost 2 bases and J lost 2; bases outside the gene matches: 4. The germline CDR1 and CDR2 sequences are MNHEY and SVGAGI. This CDR3 is 16 amino acids long. CDR3 sequence: CASSYGLAGGQETQYF. The CDR3 DNA reads TGTGCCAGCAGTTACGGCCTAGCGGGGGGACAAGAGACCCAGTACTTC.

This clonotype was seen repeatedly, ten times or more. The chain recombines TRBV11-1 with TRBJ1-2; D is undetermined. Germline V gives CDR1 SGHAT, CDR2 FQDESV (reference sequence). The CDR3 totals 11 residues. V was pared by 9 bases and J by 3 bases, with 8 bases between. The CDR3: CASGEDYGYTF. In DNA, the CDR3 is TGTGCCAGTGGTGAGGACTATGGCTACACCTTC.

On this clonotype: A read error may be the cause here, since a much bigger clone is one base away. This chain uses TRBV12-3 or TRBV12-4 with TRBJ1-5, with D tentatively TRBD1 (5 bases). V lost 2 bases, J lost 1 base, and 12 bases lay in between. The CDR3 contains 16 residues. CDR3 amino acids: CASSLIRDRSNQPQHF. The DNA of the CDR3 is TGTGCCAGCAGTTTAATCAGGGACCGGAGCAATCAGCCCCAGCATTTT.

This clonotype was observed at least ten times. V usage is TRBV5-5 and J usage is TRBJ2-5; possible D gene TRBD1, 6 bases. Trimming shortened V by 2 bases and J by 5 bases, and 10 bases separated the two germline ends. The CDR3 spans 13 residues. CDR1 is SGHKS, CDR2 YYEKEE, per germline (reference sequence). CDR3 DNA sequence: TGTGCCAGCAGCTTTACCCAGGGGGAGACCCAGTACTTC. Amino acids: CASSFTQGETQYF.

The chain couples TRBV7-2 to TRBJ2-1; 9 nucleotides match TRBD1. The germline V gene encodes CDR1 SGHTA and CDR2 FQGNSA. Losses at the gene ends were 5 bases for V and 6 bases for J; bases not matched to a gene: 14. This CDR3 region has 17 residues. CDR3 loop: CASSPGTGLGRFNEQFF. CDR3 coding DNA: TGTGCCAGCAGCCCAGGGACAGGGCTGGGCAGGTTCAATGAGCAGTTCTTC.

This clonotype was observed many times. The gene calls are TRBV20-1 and TRBJ1-2, with D perhaps TRBD1 (6 bases). Trimming removed 3 bases at V and 2 bases at J, with 16 bases between. The CDR3 extends over 15 amino acids. Germline-derived CDR1 and CDR2 are DFQATT and SNEGSKA (reference sequence). The CDR3 nucleotides read TGCAGTGCTAGGGTCAGGGGCAATCCCAACTATGGCTACACCTTC. It specifies CSARVRGNPNYGYTF.

A note on this clonotype: A much larger clone lies a single base off, so this may be a read error. The V call is TRBV7-6, the J call TRBJ1-4; no definite D call. Germline assignment: CDR1 SGHVS and CDR2 FNYEAQ. The CDR3 covers 14 residues. CDR3 sequence reads: CTSSQEADNEKLFF. CDR3 coding DNA: TGTACCAGCAGCCAAGAGGCCGATAATGAAAAACTGTTTTTT.

This sequence joins TRBV5-1 and TRBJ2-3, with 8 bases that match TRBD2. The germline gives CDR1 SGHRS, CDR2 YFSETQ. The CDR3 is 15 amino acids. V lost 7 bases and J lost 1; bases outside the gene matches: 8. CDR3 amino acids: CASGHGTSGTDTQYF. In DNA, the CDR3 is TGCGCCAGCGGCCACGGGACTAGTGGCACAGATACGCAGTATTTT.

Regarding this clonotype: The junction departs from the called germline gene at one end, perhaps through a read error. The chain joins TRBV18 to TRBJ1-4, with D unresolved. The germline gives CDR1 KGHSH, CDR2 LQKENI. This CDR3 comprises 15 residues. The CDR3 DNA sequence: TGTGCCAGCTCGCCAACAGCGATAACTAATGAAGAACTGTTTTTT. Its protein is CASSPTAITNEELFF.

V gene TRBV20-1 combines with J gene TRBJ1-2; TRBD1 matches at 7 bases. Trimming at V came to 6 bases and at J to 0 bases, leaving 7 bases not matched to a gene. This CDR3 region has 14 residues. Per the germline V gene, CDR1 is DFQATT and CDR2 is SNEGSKA (reference sequence). The DNA of the CDR3 is TGCAGTGCGGCCAGGGGGGGGTCTAACTATGGCTACACCTTC. It specifies CSAARGGSNYGYTF.

Concerning this clonotype itself: Its ends do not fully match the called genes, so a read error is possible. This chain uses TRBV10-3 with TRBJ2-5; 12 bases match TRBD2. The J call is in doubt because the DNA end fits TRBJ2-7 better. There are 15 residues in the CDR3. From germline, CDR1 is ENHRY and CDR2 SYGVKD. For the CDR3, the DNA is TGTGCCAGCAGTTCCGGGACTAGCGGGCCATACGAGCAGTACTTC. Translation gives CASSSGTSGPYEQYF.

This clonotype has more than one count but fewer than ten. The junction and the germline gene differ at one end; a read error may be behind it. This chain connects TRBV7-8 to TRBJ2-7; weak D call: TRBD2 (7 bases). Germline V lookup: CDR1 SGHVS, CDR2 FQNEAQ. There are 17 residues in the CDR3. Here the CDR3 reads CASGLLLGGATSNEQYF. CDR3 in DNA: TGTGCCAGCGGCTTACTGTTGGGGGGGGCTACAAGCAACGAGCAGTACTTC.

This sequence joins TRBV6-2 or TRBV6-3 and TRBJ2-4, with 10 bases matching TRBD2. Germline V lookup: CDR1 MNHEY, CDR2 SVGEGT. V was clipped by 11 bases and J by 6 bases; unmatched bases: 22. The length of the CDR3 is 18 residues. The CDR3 loop is CACTDFGTSDIRGNIQYF. DNA for the CDR3: TGTGCCTGCACTGACTTCGGGACTAGCGACATTAGGGGAAACATTCAGTACTTC.

This clonotype was counted at least ten times. V and J are TRBV18 and TRBJ2-1, with D possibly matching TRBD1 (6 bases). This CDR3 contains 15 residues. In germline, CDR1 is KGHSH, CDR2 LQKENI. V was trimmed by 1 base and J by 5 bases, leaving 12 bases between them. As DNA, the CDR3 is TGTGCCAGCTCACCACTAGGAACAGGGCACAATGAGCAGTTCTTC. Translated, it gives CASSPLGTGHNEQFF.

Note on this clonotype: At one end the junction does not follow the germline gene, possibly because of a read error. This chain joins TRBV19 and TRBJ2-6, with D perhaps matching TRBD1 (6 bases). This CDR3 spans 13 amino acids. CDR1 and CDR2 (germline): LNHDA, SQIVND (reference sequence). CDR3 in DNA: TGTGCCAGTAGTACACCAGGGGTCAACGTCCCGACTTTC. Protein: CASSTPGVNVPTF.

This rearrangement joins TRBV3-1 to TRBJ2-3; D perhaps matches TRBD2 (6 bases). This CDR3 spans 16 amino acids. Germline V gene sequence: CDR1 LGHDT, CDR2 YNNKEL (reference sequence). The ends were cut back, 2 bases at V and 9 bases at J, with 21 bases in the middle. Here the CDR3 DNA reads TGTGCCAGCAGCCAAAACGCCGGGAGATCTTGGAGCACGCAGTATTTT. Translation: CASSQNAGRSWSTQYF.

The rearrangement joins TRBV7-9 to TRBJ2-1, with TRBD1 matching over 10 bases. The J call may be in error: the DNA end matches TRBJ2-7 better. The CDR3 covers 15 residues. The germline gives CDR1 SEHNR, CDR2 FQNEAQ (reference sequence). CDR3 sequence: CASSTPGQGINEQYF. The CDR3 coding sequence is TGTGCCAGCAGCACCCCGGGACAGGGGATCAACGAGCAGTACTTC.

This chain uses TRBV6-1 with TRBJ2-4; TRBD1 is a possible D gene (6 bases). The J call is uncertain, as TRBJ2-7 better fits the DNA end. CDR1 and CDR2 from the germline V gene are MNHNS and SASEGT. There are 13 residues in the CDR3. CDR3 DNA: TGTGCCAGCAGCGAGGGACATAACTACGAGCAGTACGTC. This gives the protein CASSEGHNYEQYV.

As to this clonotype: This sequence may be a read error, since a much larger clone differs from it by one base. This chain connects TRBV10-3 to TRBJ1-2; TRBD1 might be the D (6 bases). Looked up from germline, CDR1 is ENHRY and CDR2 is SYGVKD. The CDR3 has 13 residues. Trimming took off 4 bases at V and 1 base at J, with 7 bases between the two ends. CDR3 DNA: TGTGCCATCAGTGCGGACAGTAACTATGGCTACACCTTC. Encoded protein: CAISADSNYGYTF.

This clonotype was found a few times. The chain uses TRBV3-1 and TRBJ1-4, with a tentative D call TRBD1 (6 bases). The CDR3 totals 16 residues. CDR1 is LGHDT, CDR2 YNNKEL, per germline (reference sequence). Trimming shortened V by 2 bases and J by 4 bases, and 14 bases separated the two germline ends. CDR3 DNA sequence: TGTGCCAGCAGCCAAAGTCGCGGCAGGGGTAATGAAAAACTGTTTTTT. This translates into CASSQSRGRGNEKLFF.